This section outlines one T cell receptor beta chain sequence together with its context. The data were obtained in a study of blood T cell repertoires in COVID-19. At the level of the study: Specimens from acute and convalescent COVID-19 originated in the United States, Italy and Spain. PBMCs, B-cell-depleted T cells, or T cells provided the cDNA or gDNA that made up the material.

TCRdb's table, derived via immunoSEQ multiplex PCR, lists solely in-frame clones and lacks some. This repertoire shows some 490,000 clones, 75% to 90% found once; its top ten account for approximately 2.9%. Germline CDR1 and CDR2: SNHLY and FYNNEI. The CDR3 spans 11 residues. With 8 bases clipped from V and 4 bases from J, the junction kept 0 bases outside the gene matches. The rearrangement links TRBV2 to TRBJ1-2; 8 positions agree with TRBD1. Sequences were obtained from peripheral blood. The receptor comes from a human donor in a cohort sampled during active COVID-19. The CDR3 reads CASGTGYGYTF. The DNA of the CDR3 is TGTGCCAGCGGGACAGGCTATGGCTACACCTTC.